Presented here are 19 T cell receptor beta chains from one specimen sequenced in a study of Ad26.COV2.S vaccination and SARS-CoV-2 variants. Indicated treatment: 19 received Ad26.COV2.S at low or high dose, single or two shots; a few received placebo; per-sample allocation not given. The samples were gathered on day 63 after the first injection of vaccine or placebo. Assay used: immunoSEQ multiplex PCR; TCRdb lists only in-frame clones, some missing. Found here are around 400,000 clones, 75% to 90% of them singletons; the top ten hold approximately 1.9%. This specimen consisted of peripheral blood, obtained in a trial of Ad26.COV2.S vaccine versus placebo. These receptors all come from a person aged 18 to 65 who received the Ad26.COV2.S COVID-19 vaccine or a placebo.

J is TRBJ2-1 and V is TRBV27; tentatively, D is TRBD2 (6 bases). Between the trimmed V and J ends, which lost 5 bases and 0 bases, there was a span of 11 bases. The CDR3 has 15 amino acids. Germline CDR1 reads MNHEY; CDR2 reads SMNVEV (reference sequence). The CDR3 nucleotides read TGTGCCAGCAGTATCAGCGGGTTCTCCTACAATGAGCAGTTCTTC. Translating it yields CASSISGFSYNEQFF.

The CDR3 loop is CASLDWGQGNTIYF. CDR3 nucleotides: TGTGCCAGCCTCGATTGGGGACAGGGAAACACCATATATTTT. The gene calls are TRBV6-6 and TRBJ1-3, with TRBD1 matching 7 bases. The CDR3 loop spans 14 amino acids. The ends lost 8 bases at V and 4 bases at J; junction bases unmatched: 8. CDR1 and CDR2 (germline): MNHNY, SVGAGI (reference sequence).

This sequence joins TRBV5-4 and TRBJ1-2; TRBD1 agrees at 8 bases. From germline, CDR1 is SGHNT and CDR2 YYREEE (reference sequence). V gave up 4 bases and J gave up 5 bases; unmatched junction bases: 16. The CDR3 loop spans 17 amino acids. The CDR3 region has the DNA TGTGCCAGCAGCCCCCTTGGCGGGGACAGGACCACTTATGGCTACACCTTC. Translated, it gives CASSPLGGDRTTYGYTF.

V gene TRBV4-2 combines with J gene TRBJ2-5; possible D gene TRBD2, 5 bases. Trimming left V 1 base short and J 1 base short, with 10 bases between. The CDR3 sequence is 15 residues long. Germline values: CDR1 LGHNA, CDR2 YNFKEQ. The CDR3 DNA follows: TGTGCCAGCAGCCAAGGAACTAGTTTCCAAGAGACCCAGTACTTC. Its translation: CASSQGTSFQETQYF.

The chain employs TRBV14 and TRBJ2-7; 9 bases are a match to TRBD1. Losses at the gene ends were 6 bases for V and 6 bases for J; bases not matched to a gene: 12. The CDR3 consists of 15 residues. Germline V lookup: CDR1 SGHDN, CDR2 FVKESK. CDR3 DNA sequence: TGTGCCAGCAGACAGTTCTCCGGGACAGGGTCCGAGCAGTACTTC. It specifies CASRQFSGTGSEQYF.

The chain links TRBV4-1 to TRBJ2-2, with TRBD1 identical over 7 bases. The CDR3 is 18 residues long. After removal of 1 base from V and 1 base from J, the junction contained 9 bases not matched to a gene. Germline-derived CDR1 and CDR2 are MGHRA and YSYEKL. The CDR3 nucleotides read TGCGCCAGCAGCCAAGCACCCGCTCGGACAGGGAACACCGGGGAGCTGTTTTTT. It codes for CASSQAPARTGNTGELFF.

This clone was detected only a few times. Other DNA sequences in this specimen translate into the identical CDR3. V usage is TRBV28 and J usage is TRBJ2-7; no reliable D call. This CDR3 has 13 residues. V was trimmed by 3 bases and J by 0 bases, leaving 6 bases between them. Germline V gene sequence: CDR1 MDHEN, CDR2 SYDVKM. The chain's CDR3 is CASSLGSSYEQYF. CDR3 nucleotide sequence: TGTGCCAGCAGTTTGGGCAGCTCCTACGAGCAGTACTTC.

This clone was seen a single time. The CDR3 DNA reads TGCGCCAGCAGCTTGACAGGGAGGGGAAACACCATATATTTT. Residues: CASSLTGRGNTIYF. The chain employs TRBV5-1 and TRBJ1-3, with a weak D call TRBD1 (6 bases). The V end was cut by 1 base, the J end by 4 bases, with 9 bases between. CDR3 length equals 14 residues. The V gene's germline CDR1 is SGHRS and CDR2 YFSETQ.

The V call is TRBV28, the J call TRBJ2-7; 8 bases line up with TRBD1. This CDR3 spans 14 amino acids. V lost 7 bases, J lost 4 bases, and 9 bases stayed unmatched. In germline, CDR1 is MDHEN, CDR2 SYDVKM. CDR3 DNA sequence: TGTGCCAGCACGGTCGGACAGGGAATTTACGAGCAGTACTTC. Protein product: CASTVGQGIYEQYF.

The chain uses TRBV7-9 and TRBJ1-5; 7 positions match TRBD1. Germline V gene data show CDR1 as SEHNR and CDR2 as FQNEAQ (reference sequence). The CDR3 length is 14 residues. V lost 4 bases and J lost 5; bases outside the gene matches: 5. CDR3 in amino acids: CASSSHRGDQPQHF. DNA of the CDR3: TGTGCCAGCAGCTCCCACAGGGGCGATCAGCCCCAGCATTTT.

This clone showed up many times. The chain links TRBV7-9 to TRBJ2-1; D gene uncertain. This CDR3 comprises 18 residues. With 3 bases removed from V and 0 bases from J, the gap between germline ends came to 18 bases. The V gene's germline CDR1 is SEHNR and CDR2 FQNEAQ (reference sequence). In DNA form, the CDR3 reads TGTGCCAGCAGCTTCCCCACTGGCAGGTTTGGCTCCTACAATGAGCAGTTCTTC. Translating gives CASSFPTGRFGSYNEQFF.

The V call is TRBV3-1 (or the pseudogene TRBV3-2), the J call TRBJ2-1; tentatively, D is TRBD2 (5 bases). With 0 bases removed from V and 4 bases from J, the gap between germline ends came to 10 bases. This CDR3 has 15 residues. Germline CDR1 LGHDT, CDR2 YNNKEL (reference sequence). The CDR3 reads CASSQDMTTYNEQFF. The CDR3 region has the DNA TGTGCCAGCAGCCAAGATATGACTACGTACAATGAGCAGTTCTTC.

This clone was counted a single time. CDR3 region: CASSLDPGGGKTQYF. In DNA, the CDR3 is TGTGCCAGCAGCTTAGATCCCGGGGGAGGAAAGACCCAGTACTTC. The chain joins TRBV11-2 to TRBJ2-5; weak D call: TRBD2 (6 bases). In germline, CDR1 is SGHAT, CDR2 FQNNGV. The ends were cut back, 0 bases at V and 6 bases at J, with 14 bases in the middle. This CDR3 has 15 residues. Full variable domain (rest looked up from reference TRBV11-2 and TRBJ2-5): EAGVAQSPRYKIIEKRQSVAFWCNPISGHATLYWYQQILGQGPKLLIQFQNNGVVDDSQLPKDRFSAERLKGVDSTLKIQPAKLEDSAVYLCASSLDPGGGKTQYFGPGTRLLVL.

The rearrangement joins TRBV10-3 to TRBJ2-7; possibly TRBD1 for D (6 bases). This CDR3 has 16 amino acids. Germline values: CDR1 ENHRY, CDR2 SYGVKD. The germline V and J ends were trimmed by 3 bases and 0 bases, with 15 bases remaining between them. CDR3 protein: CAISDSGAISSYEQYF. Written as DNA, the CDR3 is TGTGCCATCAGTGATTCAGGGGCTATAAGCTCCTACGAGCAGTACTTC.

The chain is built from TRBV5-5 and TRBJ2-7, with 15 bases that match TRBD2. The junction had 7 bases not matched to a gene; V was cut back by 4 bases and J by 5 bases. The CDR3 contains 16 residues. Germline V CDR1 and CDR2: SGHKS, YYEKEE (reference sequence). The CDR3, as DNA: TGTGCCAGCAGCCCGACAGGACTAGCGGGAGGGGACGAGCAGTACTTC. It is translated as CASSPTGLAGGDEQYF.

This sequence joins TRBV10-2 and TRBJ1-1, with D unresolved. Trimming took 4 bases from V and 5 from J, leaving 14 bases between them. The CDR3 sequence is 14 residues long. In germline, CDR1 is WSHSY, CDR2 SAAADI. In DNA form, the CDR3 reads TGCGCCAGCAGTGGGGTAGGGCGAAGAACTGAAGCTTTCTTT. As protein: CASSGVGRRTEAFF.

This rearrangement joins TRBV19 to TRBJ2-1; 10 bases are shared with TRBD2. With V trimmed by 5 bases and J by 8 bases, 15 bases remained unmatched. Germline V gene sequence: CDR1 LNHDA, CDR2 SQIVND (reference sequence). The length of the CDR3 is 17 residues. Written as DNA, the CDR3 is TGTGCCAGTAGTGGATCGCCTAGCGGGAGTCTTAGCTATGAGCAGTTCTTC. It codes for CASSGSPSGSLSYEQFF.

In its sample, this clone was seen once. The gene calls are TRBV6-5 and TRBJ1-5; D is perhaps TRBD1 (6 bases). Per germline, CDR1 MNHEY and CDR2 SVGAGI. The length of the CDR3 is 14 residues. The V end lost 10 bases, the J end lost 9 bases, and 22 bases lay between the germline ends. The CDR3 DNA is TGTGCCACCCATCCCCGGACAGCCGCAGTGCCCCAGCATTTT. It encodes CATHPRTAAVPQHF.

This sequence joins TRBV5-1 and TRBJ1-2; a possible D gene is TRBD1 (5 bases). The CDR3 spans 13 residues. Germline CDR1 is SGHRS and CDR2 is YFSETQ. The V end lost 4 bases, the J end lost 8 bases, and 15 bases lay between the germline ends. DNA of the CDR3: TGCGCCAGCAGCCCTTCCTGGGGCGGCGGCTACACCTTC. Its translation is CASSPSWGGGYTF.